This T cell receptor beta chain stems from a study of OX40 agonist ivuxolimab in advanced cancers. Libraries were prepared by immunoSEQ multiplex PCR; TCRdb keeps only in-frame clonotypes and omits some of them. Of around 86,000 clones in the sample, about 93% are singletons; the top ten hold 14%. A remark on this clone: Its antigen is still unknown.

Study-wide results and limits: Averaging showed that CD8+ T cells had more expanded clones than CD4+ did.

Autoimmune disease history or systemic immunosuppression meant exclusion. In germline, CDR1 is SGDLS, CDR2 YYNGEE. Trimming took off 2 bases at V and 2 bases at J, with 7 bases between the two ends. There are 14 residues in the CDR3. This clonotype originated in an adult with an advanced solid tumor such as melanoma, head and neck, liver or kidney cancer. The sequencing used CD4+ or CD8+ T cells sorted from blood, collected in a trial of the OX40 agonist ivuxolimab. The chain is built from TRBV9 and TRBJ2-2, with D possibly being TRBD2 (5 bases). The CDR3: CASSVEGNTGELFF. For the CDR3, the DNA is TGTGCCAGCAGCGTCGAGGGAAACACCGGGGAGCTGTTTTTT. Full variable domain (rest looked up from reference TRBV9 and TRBJ2-2): DSGVTQTPKHLITATGQRVTLRCSPRSGDLSVYWYQQSLDQGLQFLIQYYNGEERAKGNILERFSAQQFPDLHSELNLSSLELGDSALYFCASSVEGNTGELFFGEGSRLTVL.